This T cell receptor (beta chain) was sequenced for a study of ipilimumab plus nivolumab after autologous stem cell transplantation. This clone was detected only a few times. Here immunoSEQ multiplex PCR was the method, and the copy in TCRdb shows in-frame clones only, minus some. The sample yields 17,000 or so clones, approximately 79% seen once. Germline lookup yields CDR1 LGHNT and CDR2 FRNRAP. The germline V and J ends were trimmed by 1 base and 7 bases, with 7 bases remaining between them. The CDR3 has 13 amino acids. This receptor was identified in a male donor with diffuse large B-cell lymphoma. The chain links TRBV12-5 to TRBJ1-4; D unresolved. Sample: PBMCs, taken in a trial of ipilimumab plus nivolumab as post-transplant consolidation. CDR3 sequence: CASGLAISEKLFF. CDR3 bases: TGTGCTAGTGGTTTGGCCATAAGTGAAAAACTGTTTTTT. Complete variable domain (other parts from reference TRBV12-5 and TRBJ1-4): DARVTQTPRHKVTEMGQEVTMRCQPILGHNTVFWYRQTMMQGLELLAYFRNRAPLDDSGMPKDRFSAEMPDATLATLKIQPSEPRDSAVYFCASGLAISEKLFFGSGTQLSVL.